This T cell receptor beta chain emerged from a study of OX40 agonist ivuxolimab in advanced cancers. For context, the study as a whole: Ivuxolimab, which targeted the costimulatory receptor OX40 (CD134), was an agonistic, fully human IgG2 monoclonal antibody. Intravenous ivuxolimab was administered to patients every 2 weeks at six dose levels: 0.01, 0.1, 0.3, 1.5, 3 and 10 mg/kg. Of the roughly 51 patients in dose escalation, some 20 had hepatocellular carcinoma, approximately 15 had melanoma, 9 had renal cell carcinoma and 9 had head and neck cancer. A male proportion of roughly 80% and a mean age of 60 years, ranging from roughly 23 to 85, were recorded for the dose-escalation cohort. Prior anti-PD-1, anti-PD-L1 or anti-CTLA-4 therapy was permitted, and checkpoint inhibitors had been received by approximately 39% of dose-escalation patients. Partial responses occurred in three dose-escalation patients, of whom one had hepatocellular carcinoma and two had cutaneous melanoma. The point of sequencing TCRbeta in the periphery was to test whether ivuxolimab changed TCR sequence diversity and drove clonal T-cell expansion. The monotherapy dose-escalation portion (N ≈ 56 patients) of the phase I ivuxolimab trial is reported in the paper.

The trial excluded patients who had a history of autoimmune disease or were on systemic immunosuppression. In every dose cohort, peripheral blood was drawn for TCR sequencing at baseline, cycle 4 day 1, and cycle 7 day 1. Samples were obtained from an open-label, multicenter, first-in-human phase I dose-escalation trial of ivuxolimab. Adults with locally advanced or metastatic melanoma, renal cell carcinoma, hepatocellular carcinoma or head and neck squamous cell carcinoma were enrolled in the trial. CD4+ and CD8+ T cells were sorted separately from peripheral blood before TCR sequencing. To sequence the TCRbeta CDR3 region, genomic DNA was isolated from the sorted cells. The immunoSEQ Assay was used to sequence the TCRbeta CDR3 regions. Not all clones reach the TCRdb copy of this immuneACCESS table, which keeps in-frame sequences only. Checked studies attribute under half of the gap to unresolved V genes and leave the rest unexplained. The sample table shows more than 85,000 clones, and about nine tenths are seen once. Jointly, the top ten make up approximately 0.29% of the sample.

On this clone: What antigen it recognizes has not been identified. Per-base qualities were not stored, and no clone one base away is much larger.

Here is what the overall study found, with its caveats: Clonal expansion of both CD4+ and CD8+ blood T cells was observed from baseline to week 6 at doses 0.1 to 3.0 mg/kg. Partial responders in the 0.1-3.0 mg/kg groups had among the lowest normalized peripheral clonal expansion, especially among CD8+ T cells. The antigen specificity of the clonally expanded peripheral T cells was not determined. Low levels of normalized T-cell clonal expansion were also seen in some patients who did not respond. On average, CD8+ T cells showed more expanded clones than CD4+ T cells after ivuxolimab.

Per the germline V gene, SGHRS is the CDR1 and YFSETQ is the CDR2. V sheds 5 bases and J sheds 7 bases, leaving 15 bases between their ends. Its CDR3 holds 13 amino acids, cysteine through phenylalanine. Only the CDR3 part of the read is kept: 39 bases, read in frame from the first base. Here the sequenced sample was CD4+ or CD8+ T cells sorted from blood, taken in a trial of the OX40 agonist ivuxolimab. The V gene is TRBV5-1 and the J gene is TRBJ1-1, with TRBD1 tentatively as D gene (5 bases match). This sequence was found in an adult with an advanced solid tumor such as melanoma, head and neck, liver or kidney cancer. The CDR3 has the sequence CASRIGGTFEAFF. The nucleotide sequence reads TGCGCCAGCAGGATTGGGGGGACCTTTGAAGCTTTCTTT. When the CDR3 is completed using the reference TRBV5-1 and TRBJ1-1 genes on either side, the full variable domain is KAGVTQTPRYLIKTRGQQVTLSCSPISGHRSVSWYQQTPGQGLQFLFEYFSETQRNKGNFPGRFSGRQFSNSRSEMNVSTLELGDSALYLCASRIGGTFEAFFGQGTRLTVV.